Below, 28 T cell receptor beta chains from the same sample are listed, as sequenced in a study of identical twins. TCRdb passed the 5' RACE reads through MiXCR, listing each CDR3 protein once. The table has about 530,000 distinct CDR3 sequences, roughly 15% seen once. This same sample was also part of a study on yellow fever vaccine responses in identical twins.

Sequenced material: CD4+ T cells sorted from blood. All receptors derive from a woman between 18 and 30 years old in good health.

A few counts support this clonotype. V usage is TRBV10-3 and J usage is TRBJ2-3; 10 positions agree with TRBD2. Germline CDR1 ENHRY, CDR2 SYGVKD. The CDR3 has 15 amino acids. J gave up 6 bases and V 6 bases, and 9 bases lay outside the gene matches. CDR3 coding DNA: TGTGCCATCAGCCTCCTAGCGGGGGAGTGGGATACGCAGTATTTT. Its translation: CAISLLAGEWDTQYF.

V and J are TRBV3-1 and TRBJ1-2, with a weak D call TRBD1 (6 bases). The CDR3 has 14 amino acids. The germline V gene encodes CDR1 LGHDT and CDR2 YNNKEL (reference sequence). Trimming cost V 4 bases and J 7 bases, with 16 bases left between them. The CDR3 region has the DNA TGTGCCAGCAGCCGGACAGTTCCTACGGGTGGCTACACCTTC. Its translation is CASSRTVPTGGYTF.

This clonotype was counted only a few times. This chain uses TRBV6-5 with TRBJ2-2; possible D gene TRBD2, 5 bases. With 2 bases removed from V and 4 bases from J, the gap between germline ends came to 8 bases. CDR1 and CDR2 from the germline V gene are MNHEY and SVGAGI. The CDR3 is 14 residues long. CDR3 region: CASSYTEGTGELFF. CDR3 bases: TGTGCCAGCAGTTACACCGAGGGCACCGGGGAGCTGTTTTTT.

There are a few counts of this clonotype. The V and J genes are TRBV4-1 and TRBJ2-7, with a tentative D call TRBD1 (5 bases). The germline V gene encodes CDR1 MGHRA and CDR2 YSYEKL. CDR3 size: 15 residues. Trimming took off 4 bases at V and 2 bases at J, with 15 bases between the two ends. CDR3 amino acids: CASSPPFQGTYEQYF. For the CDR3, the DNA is TGCGCCAGCAGCCCGCCCTTCCAGGGAACCTACGAGCAGTACTTC.

This chain's CDR3 is CASSPYSDRWNNEQFF. For the CDR3, the DNA is TGTGCCAGCAGTCCCTACTCGGACAGGTGGAACAATGAGCAGTTCTTC. The chain has TRBV28 and TRBJ2-1; 7 nucleotides line up with TRBD1. CDR1 MDHEN and CDR2 SYDVKM come from the germline V gene. CDR3 length: 16 amino acids. With V trimmed by 5 bases and J by 5 bases, 12 bases remained unmatched.

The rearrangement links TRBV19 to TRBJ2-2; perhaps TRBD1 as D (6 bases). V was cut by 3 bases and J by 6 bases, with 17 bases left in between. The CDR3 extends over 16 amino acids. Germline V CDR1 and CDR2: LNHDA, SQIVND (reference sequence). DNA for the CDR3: TGTGCCAGTAGTATGGAGGCAGGGGTAGTATCCGGGGAGCTGTTTTTT. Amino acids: CASSMEAGVVSGELFF.

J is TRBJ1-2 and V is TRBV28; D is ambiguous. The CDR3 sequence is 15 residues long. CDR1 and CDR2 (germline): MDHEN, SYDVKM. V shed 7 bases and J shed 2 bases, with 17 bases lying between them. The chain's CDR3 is CASTNPGKGNYGYTF. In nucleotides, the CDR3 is TGTGCCAGCACTAACCCCGGGAAGGGAAACTATGGCTACACCTTC.

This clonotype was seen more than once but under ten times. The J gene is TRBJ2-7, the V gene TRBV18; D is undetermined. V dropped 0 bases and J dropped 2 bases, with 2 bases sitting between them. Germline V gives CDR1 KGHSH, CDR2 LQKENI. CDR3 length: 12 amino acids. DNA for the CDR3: TGTGCCAGCTCACCACCGACCTACGAGCAGTACGTC. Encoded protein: CASSPPTYEQYV.

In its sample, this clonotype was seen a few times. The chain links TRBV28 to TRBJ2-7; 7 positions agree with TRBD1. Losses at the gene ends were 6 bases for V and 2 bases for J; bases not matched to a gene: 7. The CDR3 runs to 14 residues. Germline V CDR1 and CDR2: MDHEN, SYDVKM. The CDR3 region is CASRPGQITYEQYF. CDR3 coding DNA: TGTGCCAGCAGGCCGGGACAGATTACCTACGAGCAGTACTTC.

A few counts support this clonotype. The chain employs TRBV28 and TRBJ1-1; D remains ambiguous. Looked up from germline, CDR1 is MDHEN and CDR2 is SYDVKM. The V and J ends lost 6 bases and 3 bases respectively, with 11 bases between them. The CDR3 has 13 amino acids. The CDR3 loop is CASRLGRDTEAFF. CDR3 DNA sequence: TGTGCCAGCAGGTTGGGGAGGGACACTGAAGCTTTCTTT.

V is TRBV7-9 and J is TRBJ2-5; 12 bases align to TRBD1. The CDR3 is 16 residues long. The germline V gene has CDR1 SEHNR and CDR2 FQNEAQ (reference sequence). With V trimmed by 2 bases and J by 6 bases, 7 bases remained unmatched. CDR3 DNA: TGTGCCAGCAGCTTACTCTCGGGACAGGGGGCGCAGACCCAGTACTTC. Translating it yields CASSLLSGQGAQTQYF.

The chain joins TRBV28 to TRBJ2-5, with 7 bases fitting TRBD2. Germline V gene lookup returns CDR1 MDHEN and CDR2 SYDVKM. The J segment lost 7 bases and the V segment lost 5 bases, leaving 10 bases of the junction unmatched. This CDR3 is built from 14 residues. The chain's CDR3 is CASSLGGGKRTQYF. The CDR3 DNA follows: TGTGCCAGCAGTCTTGGCGGGGGAAAAAGGACCCAGTACTTC.

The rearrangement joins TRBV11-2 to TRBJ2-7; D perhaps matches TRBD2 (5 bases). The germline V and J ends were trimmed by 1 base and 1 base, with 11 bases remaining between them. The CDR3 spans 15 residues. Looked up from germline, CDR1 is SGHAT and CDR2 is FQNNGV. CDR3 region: CASSLVAGESYEQYF. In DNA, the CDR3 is TGTGCCAGCAGCTTAGTGGCCGGGGAGTCCTACGAGCAGTACTTC.

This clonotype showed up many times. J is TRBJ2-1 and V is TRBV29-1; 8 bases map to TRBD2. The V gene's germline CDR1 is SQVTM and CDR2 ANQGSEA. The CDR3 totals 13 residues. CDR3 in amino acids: CGQRAGEGNEQFF. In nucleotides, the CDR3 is TGCGGACAACGAGCGGGAGAAGGCAATGAGCAGTTCTTC.

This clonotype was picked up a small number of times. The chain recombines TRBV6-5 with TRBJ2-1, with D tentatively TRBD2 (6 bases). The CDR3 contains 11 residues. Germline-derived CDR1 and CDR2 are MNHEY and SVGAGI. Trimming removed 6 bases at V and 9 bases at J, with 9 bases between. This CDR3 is CASSRGVEQFF. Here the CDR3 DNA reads TGTGCCAGCAGCCGCGGGGTTGAGCAGTTCTTC.

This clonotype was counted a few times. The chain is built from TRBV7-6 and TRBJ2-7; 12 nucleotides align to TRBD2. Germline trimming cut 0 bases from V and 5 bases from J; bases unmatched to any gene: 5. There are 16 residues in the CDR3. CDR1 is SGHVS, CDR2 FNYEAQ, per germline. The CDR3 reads CASSLATSGSHNEQYF. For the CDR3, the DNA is TGTGCCAGCAGCTTAGCGACTAGCGGGAGTCATAACGAGCAGTACTTC. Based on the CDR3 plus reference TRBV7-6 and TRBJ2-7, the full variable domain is GAGVSQSPRYKVTKRGQDVALRCDPISGHVSLYWYRQALGQGPEFLTYFNYEAQQDKSGLPNDRFSAERPEGSISTLTIQRTEQRDSAMYRCASSLATSGSHNEQYFGPGTRLTVT.

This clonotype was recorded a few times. CDR3 DNA: TGTGCCAGCAGTTTAAACAGACCCTACGAGCAGTACGTC. Its protein product is CASSLNRPYEQYV. This chain joins TRBV28 and TRBJ2-7, with D unclear. Deletions cut 2 bases from V and 2 bases from J, with 7 bases between. The CDR3 has 13 amino acids. The germline CDR1 and CDR2 sequences are MDHEN and SYDVKM.

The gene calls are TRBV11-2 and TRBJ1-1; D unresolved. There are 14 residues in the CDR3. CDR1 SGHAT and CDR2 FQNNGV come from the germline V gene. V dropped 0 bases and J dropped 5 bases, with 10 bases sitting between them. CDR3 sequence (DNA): TGTGCCAGCAGCTTAGAGGAGGGTGGGACTGAAGCTTTCTTT. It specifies CASSLEEGGTEAFF. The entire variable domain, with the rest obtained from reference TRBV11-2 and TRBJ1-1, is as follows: EAGVAQSPRYKIIEKRQSVAFWCNPISGHATLYWYQQILGQGPKLLIQFQNNGVVDDSQLPKDRFSAERLKGVDSTLKIQPAKLEDSAVYLCASSLEEGGTEAFFGQGTRLTVV.

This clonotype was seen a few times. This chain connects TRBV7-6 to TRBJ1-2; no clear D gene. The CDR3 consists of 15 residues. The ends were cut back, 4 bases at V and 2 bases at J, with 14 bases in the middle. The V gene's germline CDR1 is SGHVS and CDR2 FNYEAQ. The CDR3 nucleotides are TGTGCCAGCAGCTCCGGACGGACGGCGAACTATGGCTACACCTTC. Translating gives CASSSGRTANYGYTF.

Written as DNA, the CDR3 is TGTGCCATCAGTACACGAGCGGGGGGGGAAGAGACCCAGTACTTC. Its protein is CAISTRAGGEETQYF. The chain recombines TRBV10-3 with TRBJ2-5; 10 nucleotides align to TRBD2. Per germline, CDR1 ENHRY and CDR2 SYGVKD. CDR3 length: 15 amino acids. Trimming at V came to 5 bases and at J to 3 bases, leaving 6 bases not matched to a gene.

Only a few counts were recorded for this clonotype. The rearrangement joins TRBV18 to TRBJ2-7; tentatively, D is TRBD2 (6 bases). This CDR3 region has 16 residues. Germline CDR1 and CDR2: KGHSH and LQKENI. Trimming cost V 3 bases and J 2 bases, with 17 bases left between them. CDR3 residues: CASSPNDIAVTYEQYF. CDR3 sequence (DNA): TGTGCCAGCTCACCCAACGACATAGCGGTGACCTACGAGCAGTACTTC.

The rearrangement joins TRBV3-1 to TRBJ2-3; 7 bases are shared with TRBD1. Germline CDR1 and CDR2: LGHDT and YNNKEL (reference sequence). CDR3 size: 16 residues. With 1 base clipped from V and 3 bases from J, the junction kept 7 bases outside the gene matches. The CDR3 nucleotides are TGTGCCAGCAGCCAAGTTGGGGTCAGGGGGACAGATACGCAGTATTTT. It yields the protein CASSQVGVRGTDTQYF.

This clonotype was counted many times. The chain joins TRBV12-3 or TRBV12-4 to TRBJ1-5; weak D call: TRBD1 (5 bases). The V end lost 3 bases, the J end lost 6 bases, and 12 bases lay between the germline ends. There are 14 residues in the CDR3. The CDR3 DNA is TGTGCCAGCAGTTTTACCCCAGGGCCTCAGCCCCAGCATTTT. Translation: CASSFTPGPQPQHF.

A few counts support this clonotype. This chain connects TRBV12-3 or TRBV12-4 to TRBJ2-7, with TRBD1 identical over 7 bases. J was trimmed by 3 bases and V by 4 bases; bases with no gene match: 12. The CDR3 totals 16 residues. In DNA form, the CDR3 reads TGTGCCAGCAGTTCCACCGAGAGGGGGCGCTTCTACGAGCAGTACTTC. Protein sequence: CASSSTERGRFYEQYF.

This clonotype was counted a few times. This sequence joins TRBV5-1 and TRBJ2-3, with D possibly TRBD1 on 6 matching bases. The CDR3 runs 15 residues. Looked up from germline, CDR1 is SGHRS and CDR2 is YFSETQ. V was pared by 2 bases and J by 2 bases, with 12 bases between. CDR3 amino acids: CASSFTGYTTDTQYF. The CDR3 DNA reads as TGCGCCAGCAGCTTTACAGGGTACACCACAGATACGCAGTATTTT.

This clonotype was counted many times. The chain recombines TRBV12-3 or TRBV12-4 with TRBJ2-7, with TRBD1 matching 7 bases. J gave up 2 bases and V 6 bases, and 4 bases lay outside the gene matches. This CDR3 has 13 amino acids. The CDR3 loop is CASSRQGPYEQYF. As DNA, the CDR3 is TGTGCCAGCAGCCGACAGGGACCCTACGAGCAGTACTTC.

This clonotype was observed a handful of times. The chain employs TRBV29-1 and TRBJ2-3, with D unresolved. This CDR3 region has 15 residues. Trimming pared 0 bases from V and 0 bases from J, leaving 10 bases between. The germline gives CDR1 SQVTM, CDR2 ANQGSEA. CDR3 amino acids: CSVEDTPESTDTQYF. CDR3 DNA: TGCAGCGTTGAAGATACGCCTGAAAGCACAGATACGCAGTATTTT.

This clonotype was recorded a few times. Written as DNA, the CDR3 is TGTGCCAGCAGCCCGAGCTTGGGGGGGGCCAACGTCCTGACTTTC. Protein: CASSPSLGGANVLTF. The V call is TRBV3-1, the J call TRBJ2-6; D gene ambiguous. The CDR3 totals 15 residues. Per germline, CDR1 LGHDT and CDR2 YNNKEL (reference sequence). V was clipped by 4 bases and J by 4 bases, with 11 bases between them.